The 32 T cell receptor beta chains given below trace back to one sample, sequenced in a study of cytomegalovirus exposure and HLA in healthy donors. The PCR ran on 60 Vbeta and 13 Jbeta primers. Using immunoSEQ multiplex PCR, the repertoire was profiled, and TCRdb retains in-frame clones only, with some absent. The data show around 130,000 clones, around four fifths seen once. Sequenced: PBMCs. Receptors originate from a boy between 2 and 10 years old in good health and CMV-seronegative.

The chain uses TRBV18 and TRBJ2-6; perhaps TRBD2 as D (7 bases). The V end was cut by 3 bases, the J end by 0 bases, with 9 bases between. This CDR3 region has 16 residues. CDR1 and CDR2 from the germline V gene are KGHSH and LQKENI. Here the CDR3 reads CASSPRGGSGANVLTF. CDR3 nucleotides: TGTGCCAGCTCACCGAGGGGGGGCTCTGGGGCCAACGTCCTGACTTTC.

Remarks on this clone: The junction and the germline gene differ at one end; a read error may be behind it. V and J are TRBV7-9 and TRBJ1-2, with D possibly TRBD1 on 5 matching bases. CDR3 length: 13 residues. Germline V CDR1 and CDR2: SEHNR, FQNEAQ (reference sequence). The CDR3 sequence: CSSSLGGGYGYTF. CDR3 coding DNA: TGTTCCAGCAGCCTGGGGGGGGGCTATGGCTACACCTTC.

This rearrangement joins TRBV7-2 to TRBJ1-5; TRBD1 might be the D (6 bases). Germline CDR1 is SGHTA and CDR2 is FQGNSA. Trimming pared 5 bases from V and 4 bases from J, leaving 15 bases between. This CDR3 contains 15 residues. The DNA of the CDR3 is TGTGCCAGCAGCGCCATGGGGGCAGGAAATCAGCCCCAGCATTTT. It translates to CASSAMGAGNQPQHF.

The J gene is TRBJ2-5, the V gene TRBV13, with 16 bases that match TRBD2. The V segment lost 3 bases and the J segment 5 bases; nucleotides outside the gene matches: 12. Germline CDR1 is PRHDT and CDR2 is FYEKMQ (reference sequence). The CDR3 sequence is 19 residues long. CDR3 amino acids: CASSLTGGGTSGRGETQYF. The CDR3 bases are TGTGCCAGCAGCTTGACGGGGGGAGGGACTAGCGGGAGGGGGGAGACCCAGTACTTC.

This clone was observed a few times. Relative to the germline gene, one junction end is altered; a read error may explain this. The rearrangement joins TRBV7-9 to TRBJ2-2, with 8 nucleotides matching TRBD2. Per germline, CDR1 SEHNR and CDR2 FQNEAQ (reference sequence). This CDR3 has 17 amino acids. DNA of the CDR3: TGTTCCAGCAGCTTCCCAACTAGCGGTCCGAACACCGGGGAGCTGTTTTTT. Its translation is CSSSFPTSGPNTGELFF. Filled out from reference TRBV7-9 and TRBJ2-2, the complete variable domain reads DTGVSQNPRHKITKRGQNVTFRCDPISEHNRLYWYRQTLGQGPEFLTYFQNEAQLEKSRLLSDRFSAERPKGSFSTLEIQRTEQGDSAMYLCSSSFPTSGPNTGELFFGEGSRLTVL.

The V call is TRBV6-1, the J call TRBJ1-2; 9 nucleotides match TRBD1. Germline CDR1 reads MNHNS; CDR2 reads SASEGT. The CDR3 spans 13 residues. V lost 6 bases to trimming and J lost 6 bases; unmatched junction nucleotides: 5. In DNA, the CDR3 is TGTGCCAGCAGGGGGGACAGGGTAAATGGCTACACCTTC. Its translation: CASRGDRVNGYTF.

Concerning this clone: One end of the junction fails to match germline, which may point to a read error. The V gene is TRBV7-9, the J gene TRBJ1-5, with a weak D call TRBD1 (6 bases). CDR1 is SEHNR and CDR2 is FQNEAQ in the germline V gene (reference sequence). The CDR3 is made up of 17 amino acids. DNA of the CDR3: TGTTCCAGCAGCGCCTGGGGGCGGATTGATAGCAATCAGCCCCAGCATTTT. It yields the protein CSSSAWGRIDSNQPQHF.

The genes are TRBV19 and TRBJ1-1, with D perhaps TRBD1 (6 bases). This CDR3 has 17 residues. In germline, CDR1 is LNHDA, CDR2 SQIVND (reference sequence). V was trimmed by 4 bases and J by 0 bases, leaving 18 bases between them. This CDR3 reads CASSTWTDLSLNTEAFF. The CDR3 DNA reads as TGTGCCAGTAGTACTTGGACAGACTTAAGCCTGAACACTGAAGCTTTCTTT.

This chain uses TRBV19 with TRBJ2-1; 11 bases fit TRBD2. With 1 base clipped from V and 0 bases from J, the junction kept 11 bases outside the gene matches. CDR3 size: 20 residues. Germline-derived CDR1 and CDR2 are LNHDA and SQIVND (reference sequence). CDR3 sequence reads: CASSIVHGLAGGSSYNEQFF. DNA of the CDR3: TGTGCCAGTAGTATAGTACACGGCCTAGCGGGGGGAAGCTCCTACAATGAGCAGTTCTTC.

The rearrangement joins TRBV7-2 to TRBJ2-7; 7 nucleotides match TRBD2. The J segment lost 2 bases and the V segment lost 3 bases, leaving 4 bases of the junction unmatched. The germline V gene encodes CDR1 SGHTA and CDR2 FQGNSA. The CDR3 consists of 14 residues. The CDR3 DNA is TGTGCCAGCAGCTTGTCCAGCGGGGCCTACGAGCAGTACTTC. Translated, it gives CASSLSSGAYEQYF.

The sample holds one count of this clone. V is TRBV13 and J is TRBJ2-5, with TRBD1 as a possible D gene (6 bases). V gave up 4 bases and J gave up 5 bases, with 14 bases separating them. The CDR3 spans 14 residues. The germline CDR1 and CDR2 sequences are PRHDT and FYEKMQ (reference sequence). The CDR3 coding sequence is TGTGCCAGCAGCTCTTGGGTTAGGGGGGAGACCCAGTACTTC. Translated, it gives CASSSWVRGETQYF.

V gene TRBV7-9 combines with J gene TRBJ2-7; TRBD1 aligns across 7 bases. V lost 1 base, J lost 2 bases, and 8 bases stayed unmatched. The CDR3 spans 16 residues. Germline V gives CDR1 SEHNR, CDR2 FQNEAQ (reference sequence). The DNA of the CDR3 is TGTGCCAGCAGCTTAGGCTCAGGGGGTAAAACCTACGAGCAGTACTTC. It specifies CASSLGSGGKTYEQYF.

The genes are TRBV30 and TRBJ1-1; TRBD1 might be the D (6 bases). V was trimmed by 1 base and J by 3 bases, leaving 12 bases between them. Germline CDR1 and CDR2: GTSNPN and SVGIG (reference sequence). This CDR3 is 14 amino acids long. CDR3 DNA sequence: TGTGCCTGGAGTGGAGACAGGCCGGACACTGAAGCTTTCTTT. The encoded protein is CAWSGDRPDTEAFF.

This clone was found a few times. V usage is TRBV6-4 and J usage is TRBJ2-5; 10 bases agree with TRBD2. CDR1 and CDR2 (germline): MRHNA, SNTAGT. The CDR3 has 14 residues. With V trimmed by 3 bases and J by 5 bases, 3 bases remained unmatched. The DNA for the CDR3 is TGTGCCAGCAGTGAACTAGCGGGAAGTGAGACCCAGTACTTC. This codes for CASSELAGSETQYF.

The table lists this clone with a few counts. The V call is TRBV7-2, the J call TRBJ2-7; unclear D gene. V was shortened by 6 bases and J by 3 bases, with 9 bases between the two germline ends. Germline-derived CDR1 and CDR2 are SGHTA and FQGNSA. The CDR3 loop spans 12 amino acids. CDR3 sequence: CASRATLYEQYF. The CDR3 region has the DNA TGTGCCAGCAGGGCGACTCTCTACGAGCAGTACTTC.

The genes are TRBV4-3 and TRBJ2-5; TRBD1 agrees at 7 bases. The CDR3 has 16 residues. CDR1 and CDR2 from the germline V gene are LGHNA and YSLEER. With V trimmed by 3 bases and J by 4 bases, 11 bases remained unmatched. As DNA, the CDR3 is TGCGCCAGCAGCCAGGTACAGGGGCGGTATGGAGAGACCCAGTACTTC. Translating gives CASSQVQGRYGETQYF.

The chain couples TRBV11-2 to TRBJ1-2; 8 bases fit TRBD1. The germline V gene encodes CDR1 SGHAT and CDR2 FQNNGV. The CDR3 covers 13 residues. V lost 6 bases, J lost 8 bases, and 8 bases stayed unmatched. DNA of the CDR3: TGTGCCAGCAGTTTTGGCAGGGGGCAAGGCTACACCTTC. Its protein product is CASSFGRGQGYTF. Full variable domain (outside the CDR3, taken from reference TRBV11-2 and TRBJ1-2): EAGVAQSPRYKIIEKRQSVAFWCNPISGHATLYWYQQILGQGPKLLIQFQNNGVVDDSQLPKDRFSAERLKGVDSTLKIQPAKLEDSAVYLCASSFGRGQGYTFGSGTRLTVV.

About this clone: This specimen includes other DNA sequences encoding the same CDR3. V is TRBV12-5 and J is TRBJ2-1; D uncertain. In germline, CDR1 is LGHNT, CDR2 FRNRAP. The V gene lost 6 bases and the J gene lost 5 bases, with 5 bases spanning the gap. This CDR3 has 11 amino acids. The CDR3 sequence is CASGINNEQFF. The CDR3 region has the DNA TGTGCTAGTGGAATAAACAATGAGCAGTTCTTC.

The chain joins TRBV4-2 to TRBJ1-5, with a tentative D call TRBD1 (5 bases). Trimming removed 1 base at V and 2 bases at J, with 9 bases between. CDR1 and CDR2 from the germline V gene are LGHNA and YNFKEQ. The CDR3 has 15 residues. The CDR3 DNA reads TGTGCCAGCAGCCAAGGGGGGGAGGGCAATCAGCCCCAGCATTTT. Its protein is CASSQGGEGNQPQHF.

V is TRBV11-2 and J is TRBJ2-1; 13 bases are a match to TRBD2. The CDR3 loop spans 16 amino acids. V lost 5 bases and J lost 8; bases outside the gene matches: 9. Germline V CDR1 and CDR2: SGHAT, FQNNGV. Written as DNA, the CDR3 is TGTGCCAGCAGCAAAACTAGCGGGGGGGCCCACCATGAGCAGTTCTTC. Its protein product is CASSKTSGGAHHEQFF.

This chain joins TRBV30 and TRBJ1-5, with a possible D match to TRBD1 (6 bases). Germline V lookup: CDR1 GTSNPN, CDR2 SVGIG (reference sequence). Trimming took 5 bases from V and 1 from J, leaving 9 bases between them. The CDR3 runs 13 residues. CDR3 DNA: TGTGCCTGGCAGGACAGAAGCAATCAGCCCCAGCATTTT. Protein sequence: CAWQDRSNQPQHF.

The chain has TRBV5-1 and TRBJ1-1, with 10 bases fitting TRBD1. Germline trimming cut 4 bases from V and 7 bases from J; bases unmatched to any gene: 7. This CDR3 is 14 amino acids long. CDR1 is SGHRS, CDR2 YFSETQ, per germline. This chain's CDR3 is CASSTGQGGNEAFF. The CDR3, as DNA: TGCGCCAGCAGCACAGGACAGGGGGGAAATGAAGCTTTCTTT.

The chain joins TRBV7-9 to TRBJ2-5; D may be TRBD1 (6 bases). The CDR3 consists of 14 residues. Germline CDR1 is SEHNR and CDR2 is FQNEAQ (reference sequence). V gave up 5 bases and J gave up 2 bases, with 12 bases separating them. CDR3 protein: CASSPSGQQETQYF. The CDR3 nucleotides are TGTGCCAGCAGCCCCAGCGGACAGCAAGAGACCCAGTACTTC.

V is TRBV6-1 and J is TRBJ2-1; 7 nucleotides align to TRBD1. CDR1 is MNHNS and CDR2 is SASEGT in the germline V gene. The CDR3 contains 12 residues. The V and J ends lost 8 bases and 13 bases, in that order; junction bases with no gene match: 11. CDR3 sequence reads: CASADRLGEQFF. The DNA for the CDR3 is TGTGCCAGCGCGGACAGGTTGGGCGAACAGTTCTTC.

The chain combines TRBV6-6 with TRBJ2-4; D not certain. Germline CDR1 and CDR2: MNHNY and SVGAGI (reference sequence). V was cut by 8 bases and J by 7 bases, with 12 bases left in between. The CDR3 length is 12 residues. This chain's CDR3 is CASGKERNIQYF. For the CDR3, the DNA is TGTGCCAGCGGTAAAGAGAGGAACATTCAGTACTTC.

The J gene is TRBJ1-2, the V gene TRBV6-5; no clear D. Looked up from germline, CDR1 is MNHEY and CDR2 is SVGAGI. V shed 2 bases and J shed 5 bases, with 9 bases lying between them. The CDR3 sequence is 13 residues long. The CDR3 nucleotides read TGTGCCAGCAGTTACCAGCGGGGTTATGGCTACACCTTC. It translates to CASSYQRGYGYTF.

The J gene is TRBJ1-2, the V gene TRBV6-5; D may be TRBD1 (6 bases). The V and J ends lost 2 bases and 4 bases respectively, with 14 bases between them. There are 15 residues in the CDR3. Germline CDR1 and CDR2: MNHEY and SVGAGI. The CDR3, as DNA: TGTGCCAGCAGTTACACCCCGGGGGGGCTCTATGGCTACACCTTC. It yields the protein CASSYTPGGLYGYTF.

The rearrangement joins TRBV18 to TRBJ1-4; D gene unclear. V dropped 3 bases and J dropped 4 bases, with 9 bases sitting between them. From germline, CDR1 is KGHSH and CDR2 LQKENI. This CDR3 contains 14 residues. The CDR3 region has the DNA TGTGCCAGCTCACCTTCTGTCCTTAATGAAAAACTGTTTTTT. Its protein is CASSPSVLNEKLFF.

The CDR3 protein is CASSPKQGSDTF. The CDR3 DNA reads as TGTGCCAGCTCACCGAAACAGGGGAGCGACACCTTC. The rearrangement links TRBV18 to TRBJ1-2; TRBD1 aligns across 7 bases. With V trimmed by 3 bases and J by 12 bases, 7 bases remained unmatched. Per germline, CDR1 KGHSH and CDR2 LQKENI. This CDR3 is 12 amino acids long.

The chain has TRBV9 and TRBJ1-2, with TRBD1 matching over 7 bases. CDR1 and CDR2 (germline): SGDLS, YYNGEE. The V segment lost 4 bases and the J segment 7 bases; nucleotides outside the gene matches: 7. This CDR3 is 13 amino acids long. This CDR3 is CASSLQGLGGYTF. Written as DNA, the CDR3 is TGTGCCAGCAGCCTACAGGGGCTGGGTGGCTACACCTTC.

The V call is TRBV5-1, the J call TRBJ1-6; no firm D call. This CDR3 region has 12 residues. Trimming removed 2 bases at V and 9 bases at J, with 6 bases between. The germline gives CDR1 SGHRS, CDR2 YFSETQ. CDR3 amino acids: CASSFEGSPLHF. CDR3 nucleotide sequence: TGCGCCAGCAGCTTCGAGGGTTCACCCCTCCACTTT.

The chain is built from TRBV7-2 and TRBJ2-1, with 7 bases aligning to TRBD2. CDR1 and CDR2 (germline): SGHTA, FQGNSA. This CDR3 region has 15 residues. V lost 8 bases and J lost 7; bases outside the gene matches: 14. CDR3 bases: TGTGCCAGCGGACTCCTAGCGGCTCAAGGGAATGAGCAGTTCTTC. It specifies CASGLLAAQGNEQFF.